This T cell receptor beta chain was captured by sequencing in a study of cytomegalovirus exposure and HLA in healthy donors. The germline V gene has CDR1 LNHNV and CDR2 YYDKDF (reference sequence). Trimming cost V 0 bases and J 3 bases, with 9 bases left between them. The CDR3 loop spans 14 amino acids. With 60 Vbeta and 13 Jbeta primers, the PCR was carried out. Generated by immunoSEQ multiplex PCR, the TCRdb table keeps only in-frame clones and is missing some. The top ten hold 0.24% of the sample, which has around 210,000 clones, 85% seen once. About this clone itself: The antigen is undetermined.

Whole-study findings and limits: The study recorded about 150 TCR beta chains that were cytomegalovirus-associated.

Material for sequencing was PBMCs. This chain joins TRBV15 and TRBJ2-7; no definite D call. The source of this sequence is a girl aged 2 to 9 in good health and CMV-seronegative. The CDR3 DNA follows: TGTGCCACCAGCAGAGAGGCGGCCGGCTACGAGCAGTACTTC. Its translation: CATSREAAGYEQYF.